What follows are 17 T cell receptor beta chains derived from one specimen sequenced in a study of radiotherapy plus CTLA-4 blockade in lung cancer. The data were produced by immunoSEQ multiplex PCR, yet TCRdb's version contains in-frame clones alone and is incomplete. The sample includes some 66,000 clones, about 85% of them seen just once. The material was peripheral blood, obtained from a patient treated with radiotherapy plus ipilimumab. These receptors all stem from a human donor with non-small cell lung cancer who had a partial response to radiotherapy plus ipilimumab.

This chain links TRBV10-1 with TRBJ2-1; TRBD1 matches at 8 bases. With 10 bases clipped from V and 1 base from J, the junction kept 3 bases outside the gene matches. Germline CDR1 and CDR2: WNHNN and SYGVQD (reference sequence). The CDR3 has 13 residues. As DNA, the CDR3 is TGCGCCATCGACAGGGGTTCCTACAATGAGCAGTTCTTC. Amino acid sequence: CAIDRGSYNEQFF.

CDR3 DNA: TGTGCCAGCATGGGCGGGACAGGGGGCCGCACCGGGGAGCTGTTTTTT. It is translated as CASMGGTGGRTGELFF. The J gene is TRBJ2-2, the V gene TRBV2, with 12 bases that match TRBD1. This CDR3 has 16 amino acids. V lost 7 bases and J lost 4; bases outside the gene matches: 7. Germline V gene sequence: CDR1 SNHLY, CDR2 FYNNEI.

This rearrangement joins TRBV2 to TRBJ1-4; no firm D call. This CDR3 contains 16 residues. The V end lost 4 bases, the J end lost 7 bases, and 19 bases lay between the germline ends. Germline V gene data show CDR1 as SNHLY and CDR2 as FYNNEI. This CDR3 is CASSAEQKNSGEKLFF. The CDR3 coding sequence is TGTGCCAGCAGTGCGGAGCAGAAAAATTCGGGTGAAAAACTGTTTTTT.

This chain links TRBV27 with TRBJ2-7, with D perhaps TRBD1 (6 bases). The CDR3 has 15 residues. The germline V gene encodes CDR1 MNHEY and CDR2 SMNVEV (reference sequence). V lost 2 bases to trimming and J lost 2 bases, with 13 bases between them. In DNA, the CDR3 is TGTGCCAGCAGTTTAACAGGGCGAGGGGCCTACGAGCAGTACTTC. It encodes CASSLTGRGAYEQYF.

The sample holds a few counts of this clone. The CDR3: CASSPRGGGARTQYF. The CDR3 DNA reads TGTGCCAGCAGCCCTAGAGGAGGGGGCGCGAGGACCCAGTACTTC. The V gene is TRBV4-2, the J gene TRBJ2-5; TRBD1 is a possible D gene (7 bases). V was pared by 4 bases and J by 7 bases, with 19 bases between. Germline lookup yields CDR1 LGHNA and CDR2 YNFKEQ. The CDR3 runs 15 residues.

This clone was counted between two and nine times. This rearrangement joins TRBV10-2 to TRBJ2-1; no firm D call. The CDR3 sequence is 12 residues long. V dropped 7 bases and J dropped 9 bases, with 13 bases sitting between them. Germline loops: CDR1 WSHSY, CDR2 SAAADI. CDR3 coding DNA: TGCGCCAGCACCCCCTCGCGCATTGAGCAGTTCTTC. Its translation is CASTPSRIEQFF.

The gene calls are TRBV6-5 and TRBJ1-1; D is unclear. The CDR3 extends over 13 amino acids. Germline V gene sequence: CDR1 MNHEY, CDR2 SVGAGI. V gave up 4 bases and J gave up 4 bases, with 10 bases separating them. CDR3 sequence: CASSSGRATEAFF. CDR3 nucleotides: TGTGCCAGCAGTTCCGGGCGGGCCACTGAAGCTTTCTTT.

The J gene is TRBJ2-6, the V gene TRBV28; 7 bases agree with TRBD1. Germline-derived CDR1 and CDR2 are MDHEN and SYDVKM. J gave up 4 bases and V 5 bases, and 8 bases lay outside the gene matches. This CDR3 comprises 16 residues. As DNA, the CDR3 is TGTGCCAGCAGTGGTACAGGGGTGTGGGGGGCCAACGTCCTGACTTTC. Protein product: CASSGTGVWGANVLTF.

The chain couples TRBV7-2 to TRBJ2-1; possible D gene TRBD2, 5 bases. Germline V gives CDR1 SGHTA, CDR2 FQGNSA. Trimming left V 2 bases short and J 6 bases short, with 11 bases between. The CDR3 sequence is 14 residues long. The CDR3 loop reads CASSLRSGVNEQFF. The DNA for the CDR3 is TGTGCCAGCAGCTTACGATCCGGGGTCAATGAGCAGTTCTTC.

The chain has TRBV4-2 and TRBJ1-5; 9 bases match TRBD1. CDR3 size: 16 residues. Trimming at V came to 1 base and at J to 7 bases, leaving 8 bases not matched to a gene. Germline V gene lookup returns CDR1 LGHNA and CDR2 YNFKEQ. The CDR3: CASSQGTGGRGQPQHF. The DNA for the CDR3 is TGTGCCAGCAGCCAAGGTACAGGGGGCCGAGGACAGCCCCAGCATTTT.

This clone was detected once. The gene calls are TRBV29-1 and TRBJ1-1; D is unresolved. The CDR3 consists of 12 residues. V was trimmed by 4 bases and J by 4 bases, leaving 10 bases between them. Germline V CDR1 and CDR2: SQVTM, ANQGSEA. DNA for the CDR3: TGCAGCGTTGTGAGGCCGGGCACTGAAGCTTTCTTT. It translates to CSVVRPGTEAFF.

The CDR3 DNA reads as TGTGCCAGCAGCGTAGTACCAGCGGGAGGAGGAGATACGCAGTATTTT. Translating it yields CASSVVPAGGGDTQYF. The gene calls are TRBV9 and TRBJ2-3; 9 bases are shared with TRBD2. Per the germline V gene, CDR1 is SGDLS and CDR2 is YYNGEE. With 0 bases clipped from V and 5 bases from J, the junction kept 7 bases outside the gene matches. The CDR3 is 16 amino acids.

This chain joins TRBV4-1 and TRBJ2-7; no clear D gene. Trimming left V 2 bases short and J 2 bases short, with 13 bases between. The length of the CDR3 is 15 residues. Germline V gene lookup returns CDR1 MGHRA and CDR2 YSYEKL. This CDR3 reads CASSQRSGPPYEQYF. The CDR3 nucleotides are TGCGCCAGCAGCCAACGGTCCGGTCCACCCTACGAGCAGTACTTC.

The chain couples TRBV5-1 to TRBJ1-4; 12 bases are shared with TRBD1. CDR1 and CDR2 (germline): SGHRS, YFSETQ. The CDR3 has 14 residues. Trimming removed 4 bases from V and 10 bases from J; junction bases left unmatched: 5. CDR3 nucleotide sequence: TGCGCCAGCAGCCCCGGGACAGGGGGCCTAAAACTGTTTTTT. Translated: CASSPGTGGLKLFF.

This sequence joins TRBV29-1 and TRBJ2-7; possible D gene TRBD2, 6 bases. Germline V CDR1 and CDR2: SQVTM, ANQGSEA. The V end was cut by 4 bases, the J end by 1 base, with 14 bases between. The CDR3 extends over 14 amino acids. CDR3 coding DNA: TGCAGCGTTGGCGGGGCCCACAATTCCTACGAGCAGTACTTC. It translates to CSVGGAHNSYEQYF.

The genes are TRBV7-9 and TRBJ2-1, with D possibly being TRBD1 (6 bases). Trimming cost V 2 bases and J 3 bases, with 11 bases left between them. Per germline, CDR1 SEHNR and CDR2 FQNEAQ (reference sequence). The CDR3 runs 15 residues. The CDR3 here is CASSLRTEYYNEQFF. CDR3 sequence (DNA): TGTGCCAGCAGCTTACGGACAGAGTACTACAATGAGCAGTTCTTC.

This sequence joins TRBV25-1 and TRBJ1-2, with D possibly TRBD1 on 6 matching bases. V shed 2 bases and J shed 8 bases, with 12 bases lying between them. The CDR3 is 13 residues long. Germline lookup yields CDR1 MGHDK and CDR2 SYGVNS. The CDR3 coding sequence is TGTGCCAGCAGTGAAGGGAGGGGGACGGGCTACACCTTC. Protein: CASSEGRGTGYTF.